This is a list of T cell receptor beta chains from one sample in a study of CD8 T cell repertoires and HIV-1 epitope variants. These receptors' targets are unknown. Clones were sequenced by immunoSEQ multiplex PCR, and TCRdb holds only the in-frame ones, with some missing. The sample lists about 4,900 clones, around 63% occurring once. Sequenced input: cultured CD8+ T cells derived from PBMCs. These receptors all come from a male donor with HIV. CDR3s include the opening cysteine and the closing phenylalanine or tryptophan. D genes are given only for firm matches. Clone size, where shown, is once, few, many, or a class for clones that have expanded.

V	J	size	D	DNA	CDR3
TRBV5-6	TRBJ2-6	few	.	TGTGCCAGCAGACTTGGGATAAGTGGGGCCAACGTCCTGACTTTC	CASRLGISGANVLTF
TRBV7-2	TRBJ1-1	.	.	TGTGCCAGCAGCTTAGCAAGTTTTGCGTTGAACACTGAAGCTTTCTTT	CASSLASFALNTEAFF
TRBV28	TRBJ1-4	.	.	TGTGCCAGCAGTCTAAGGACAGTCACAACTAATGAAAAACTGTTTTTT	CASSLRTVTTNEKLFF
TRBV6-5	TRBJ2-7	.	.	TGTGCCAGCGGGGGCTACGAGCAGTACTTC	CASGGYEQYF
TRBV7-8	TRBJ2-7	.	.	TGTGCCAGCAGCTCTCAGATGGGGGCATTCTACGAGCAGTACTTC	CASSSQMGAFYEQYF
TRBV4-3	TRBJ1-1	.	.	TGCGCCAGCAGCCAAGATAATAGCAGGACGGCGAACACTGAAGCTTTCTTT	CASSQDNSRTANTEAFF
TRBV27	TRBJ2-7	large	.	TGTGCCAGCAGTTTATCACAGGGAACCCTCTCCTACGAGCAGTACTTC	CASSLSQGTLSYEQYF
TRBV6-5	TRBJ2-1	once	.	TGTGCCAGCAGTTATGCACTACCCCACAATGAGCAGTTCTTC	CASSYALPHNEQFF
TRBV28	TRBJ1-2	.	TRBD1	TGTGCCAGCAGTTCTGACAGGGCCTTTAACTATGGCTACACCTTC	CASSSDRAFNYGYTF
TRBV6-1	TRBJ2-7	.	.	TGTGCCAGCAGTGAAATAAACTCCTACGAGCAGTACTTC	CASSEINSYEQYF
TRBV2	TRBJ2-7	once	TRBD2	TGTGCCAGCAGCCCCCTAGAGACTAGCGGATTTTCCTACGAGCAGTACTTC	CASSPLETSGFSYEQYF
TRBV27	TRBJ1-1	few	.	TGTGCCAGCAGTACCCCGGCGCAGACTGAAGCTTTCTTT	CASSTPAQTEAFF
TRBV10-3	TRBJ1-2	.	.	TGTGCCATCAGTCCTCAACTCGGAGAGGGGGTAAATGGCTACACCTTC	CAISPQLGEGVNGYTF
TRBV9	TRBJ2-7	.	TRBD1	TGTGCCAGCAGCGTATCGGGACAGGGGACCCACGAGCAGTACTTC	CASSVSGQGTHEQYF
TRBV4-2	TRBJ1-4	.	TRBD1	TGTGCCAGCAGCCAAATGAGACAGGGCAGGGCTAATGAAAAACTGTTTTTT	CASSQMRQGRANEKLFF
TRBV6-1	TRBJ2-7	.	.	TGTGCCATCGCTGCTGGGGGTTCCTACGAGCAGTACTTC	CAIAAGGSYEQYF
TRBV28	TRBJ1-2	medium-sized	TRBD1	TGTGCCAGCACCCCCGGGGACAGGGGACCCTACGGCTATGGCTACACCTTC	CASTPGDRGPYGYGYTF
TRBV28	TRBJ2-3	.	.	TGTGCCAGCAGTTTGATAGGGGACACAGATACGCAGTATTTT	CASSLIGDTDTQYF
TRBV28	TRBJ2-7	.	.	TGTGCCAGCAGTTTCCCCACCCCAGGCGGAAGGGGTCCCATGCACGAGCAGTACTTC	CASSFPTPGGRGPMHEQYF
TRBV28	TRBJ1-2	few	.	TGTGCCAGCTCCGGGGCTAACTATGGCTACACCTTC	CASSGANYGYTF